This entry concerns a single T cell receptor (beta chain). TCRdb's copy holds only in-frame clones and misses some; the assay was immunoSEQ multiplex PCR. The table lists approximately 130,000 clones, over 75% of them singletons. V lost 3 bases and J 4 bases, leaving 9 bases between the germline ends. The CDR3 has 13 amino acids. Germline CDR1 reads GTSNPN; CDR2 reads SVGIG (reference sequence). The data belong to a study of control samples from healthy donors and cancer patients. This sequence joins TRBV30 and TRBJ2-2; a possible D gene is TRBD1 (5 bases). The sequence was collected from a man aged 55-75 years in good health. Sequenced: blood. The CDR3: CAWRGLSTGELFF. The CDR3 DNA is TGTGCCTGGAGGGGGCTGAGCACCGGGGAGCTGTTTTTT.